This T cell receptor (beta chain) was profiled in a study of beta chain features in type 1 diabetes. Study-level results: Cells with high TCR expression could be over-represented when cDNA is sequenced.

Sequencing targeted expressed TCRB transcripts, as all isolated RNA had been reverse transcribed. Only in-frame clones appear in the TCRdb table, and some are missing; sequencing was by immunoSEQ multiplex PCR. The data contain roughly 140,000 clones, 6.9% of them seen just once; the ten biggest clones take up around 1.5%. On this clone itself: Antigen: not known. Other DNA variants within this sample encode the same CDR3.

After removal of 3 bases from V and 2 bases from J, the junction contained 5 bases not matched to a gene. The germline V gene encodes CDR1 MNHEY and CDR2 SMNVEV (reference sequence). The CDR3 is 17 residues long. Input material: central memory CD4+ T cells from blood. This TCR was recovered from a woman in her thirties in good health. The chain has TRBV27 and TRBJ2-5, with 14 bases identical to TRBD2. The CDR3 loop reads CASSLGLAGVGQETQYF. DNA for the CDR3: TGTGCCAGCAGTTTGGGACTAGCGGGGGTGGGACAAGAGACCCAGTACTTC.